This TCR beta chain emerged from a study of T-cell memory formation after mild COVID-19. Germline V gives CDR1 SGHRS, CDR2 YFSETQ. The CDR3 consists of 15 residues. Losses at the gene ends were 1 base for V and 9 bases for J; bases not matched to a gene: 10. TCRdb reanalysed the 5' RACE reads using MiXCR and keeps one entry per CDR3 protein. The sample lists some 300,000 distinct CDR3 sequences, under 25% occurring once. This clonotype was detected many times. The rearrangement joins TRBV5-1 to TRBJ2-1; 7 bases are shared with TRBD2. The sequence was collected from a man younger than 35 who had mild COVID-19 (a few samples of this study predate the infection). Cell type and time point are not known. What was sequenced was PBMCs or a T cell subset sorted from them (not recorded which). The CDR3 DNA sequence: TGCGCCAGCAGCTTGTACCAGCGGGGTCTCGGTGAGCAGTTCTTC. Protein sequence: CASSLYQRGLGEQFF.